This TCR beta chain appears in the sequencing data of a study of beta chain features in type 1 diabetes. Whole-study results and caveats: An over-representation of cells with high TCR expression could result from cDNA sequencing. For Type 1 diabetes patients, all four CD4+ subsets carried TCRB CDR3s that were moderately but significantly shorter.

Heparinised blood was drawn once per donor, averaging around 110 mL. This clone was recorded a few times. Its specificity is not known. Every isolated RNA sample was fully reverse transcribed, so sequencing captured expressed TCRB transcripts. About 4 million reads was the average for naive, central memory and regulatory T cell samples. Here immunoSEQ multiplex PCR was the method, and the copy in TCRdb shows in-frame clones only, minus some. The sample yields a few hundred thousand clones, more than 15% seen once. The CDR3 totals 14 residues. CDR1 and CDR2 (germline): SQVTM, ANQGSEA. Trimming at V came to 4 bases and at J to 3 bases, leaving 6 bases not matched to a gene.

The sequence was collected from a man aged 25 to 40 with type 1 diabetes. V usage is TRBV29-1 and J usage is TRBJ2-4, with 7 bases fitting TRBD1. The sequencing sample was made of naive CD4+ T cells from blood. CDR3 residues: CSVADRVGKNIQYF. The CDR3 DNA sequence: TGCAGCGTTGCCGACAGGGTTGGCAAAAACATTCAGTACTTC.